Each of the 18 T cell receptor beta chains below was sequenced from the same sample in a study of T cells in women clearing cervical HPV infection. Only in-frame clones appear in the TCRdb table, and some are missing; sequencing was by immunoSEQ multiplex PCR. Its listing shows about 16,000 clones. The material sequenced was blood buffy coat. The receptors shown here come from a woman aged 18 to 75 with a cervical HPV16 infection that either progressed to CIN3+ or cleared (not recorded which).

CDR3 loop: CASSTRTGEETAFF. The sequenced part of the CDR3 DNA is TGTGCCAGCAGCACGCGGACAGGTGAAGAGACC. This rearrangement joins TRBV7-9 to TRBJ1-1, with 7 bases fitting TRBD1. The sequence runs out 3 residues before the end of the CDR3; the remainder is reconstructed from the germline J gene. Per the germline V gene, CDR1 is SEHNR and CDR2 is FQNEAQ (reference sequence). The CDR3 covers 14 residues.

A note on this clone: The read gets to within 3 residues of the CDR3 end, and the germline J gene fills in the rest. The chain combines TRBV2 with TRBJ1-4, with D possibly matching TRBD1 (6 bases). Trimming took off 9 bases at V and 7 bases at J, with 18 bases between the two ends. CDR3 length: 14 amino acids. The germline CDR1 and CDR2 sequences are SNHLY and FYNNEI. Incomplete CDR3 DNA: TGTGCCAGTACAATTCGACAGGCGGGTGAAAAA. This sequence encodes CASTIRQAGEK. The full CDR3 reads CASTIRQAGEKLFF.

With regard to this clone: The read ends 3 residues shy of where the CDR3 ends; the end is completed using the germline J gene. The rearrangement joins TRBV30 to TRBJ2-3, with D possibly matching TRBD2 (7 bases). The V and J ends lost 2 bases and 6 bases respectively, with 18 bases between them. The CDR3 length is 15 residues. Germline V CDR1 and CDR2: GTSNPN, SVGIG (reference sequence). CDR3 DNA, as far as it was read: TGTGCCTGGAGTACGGGCTCGGGGGGCTGGGATACG. Its protein product is CAWSTGSGGWDT. The entire CDR3 sequence reads CAWSTGSGGWDTQYF.

A remark on this clone: The read falls 3 residues short of the CDR3 end, and the missing part is taken from the germline J gene. This CDR3 is also generated by other DNA sequences in the sample. The chain joins TRBV18 to TRBJ2-7; tentative D call: TRBD2 (5 bases). V lost 6 bases and J lost 2, with 8 bases in between. The CDR3 is 12 amino acids. Germline CDR1 is KGHSH and CDR2 is LQKENI. CDR3 amino acids: CASSPRAYEQYF. The CDR3 bases that were read are TGTGCCAGCTCGCCGCGGGCCTACGAG.

Points on this clone: Germline is not matched at one junction end, which may reflect a read error. The read finishes 3 residues shy of the CDR3 end, and the germline J gene is used to complete it. The V and J genes are TRBV5-1 and TRBJ1-1, with a possible D match to TRBD1 (5 bases). Germline V gene lookup returns CDR1 SGHRS and CDR2 YFSETQ. The CDR3 totals 13 residues. The CDR3 region is CASGQAGLTDAFF. The sequenced part of the CDR3 DNA is TGCGCCAGCGGGCAAGCAGGGCTCACTGAC.

Regarding this clone: Read coverage stops 3 residues before the CDR3 terminus; the germline J gene supplies the remainder. The rearrangement uses TRBV5-4 and TRBJ2-1; D remains ambiguous. The germline V gene encodes CDR1 SGHNT and CDR2 YYREEE (reference sequence). V lost 5 bases to trimming and J lost 6 bases, with 15 bases between them. The CDR3 runs to 14 residues. CDR3 in amino acids: CASRNDDSGNEQFF. CDR3 DNA (partial): TGTGCCAGCAGAAATGACGACTCGGGCAATGAG.

As for this clone: With the read ending 3 residues before the CDR3 end, the germline J gene is used to fill in that end. The V call is TRBV4-1, the J call TRBJ1-3; D might be TRBD1 (5 bases). CDR3 length: 15 amino acids. From germline, CDR1 is MGHRA and CDR2 YSYEKL. This CDR3 reads CASSQDNQGLLMIYF. CDR3 DNA (partial): TGCGCCAGCAGCCAAGACAACCAGGGTCTTCTCATG.

Worth noting for this clone: The read stops 3 residues short of the end of the CDR3; the missing end is completed from the germline J gene. This chain connects TRBV15 to TRBJ1-5; no clear D gene. The germline V gene encodes CDR1 LNHNV and CDR2 YYDKDF (reference sequence). Trimming left V 3 bases short and J 3 bases short, with 12 bases between. This CDR3 spans 15 amino acids. CDR3 DNA (partial): TGTGCCACCAGCAGGGCCGGGGATCTCAATCAGCCC. Its translation is CATSRAGDLNQP. The complete CDR3 protein is CATSRAGDLNQPQHF.

Notes on this clone: The read comes to an end 3 residues before the CDR3 does, leaving the germline J gene to fill in the end. This sequence joins TRBV12-3 or TRBV12-4 and TRBJ1-5; TRBD1 matches 7 bases. V lost 1 base, J lost 4 bases, and 7 bases stayed unmatched. This CDR3 is built from 16 residues. The CDR3 bases that were read are TGTGCCAGCAGTTTAGAGAGGGGGCAGGGGAATCAGCCC. Translating it yields CASSLERGQGNQP. The whole CDR3 sequence reads CASSLERGQGNQPQHF.

The CDR3 bases that were read are TGCAGTGCTAGGGGGACAGCAGATCGTAACACTGAA. Translating it yields CSARGTADRNTE. The full CDR3 protein reads CSARGTADRNTEAFF. The gene calls are TRBV20-1 and TRBJ1-1; TRBD1 agrees at 7 bases. The sequenced fragment ends 3 residues before the CDR3 boundary, so the rest is inferred from the germline J gene. Germline CDR1 reads DFQATT; CDR2 reads SNEGSKA (reference sequence). Trimming removed 3 bases from V and 2 bases from J; junction bases left unmatched: 9. This CDR3 region has 15 residues.

On this clone: The DNA ends 3 residues before the CDR3 does, and the rest of the CDR3 is filled in from the germline J gene. The chain uses TRBV3-1 (or the pseudogene TRBV3-2) and TRBJ1-4; TRBD1 agrees at 9 bases. Germline V gene data show CDR1 as LGHDT and CDR2 as YNNKEL (reference sequence). With V trimmed by 3 bases and J by 6 bases, 5 bases remained unmatched. This CDR3 spans 15 amino acids. Incomplete CDR3 DNA: TGTGCCAGCAGCCAGAGGGACAGGGCCGATGAAAAA. This sequence encodes CASSQRDRADEK. The whole CDR3 protein is CASSQRDRADEKLFF.

Notes on this clone: From the germline J gene comes the end of the CDR3, since the read stops 3 residues before it. The chain joins TRBV6-2 or TRBV6-3 to TRBJ1-2; TRBD1 agrees at 10 bases. Unmatched junction bases numbered 11, after V lost 6 bases and J lost 4 bases. CDR1 and CDR2 from the germline V gene are MNHEY and SVGEGT. CDR3 size: 16 residues. The sequenced CDR3 bases are TGTGCCAGCAGCTCCCGGCGACAGGGGGCTGTCTATGGC. The encoded protein is CASSSRRQGAVYG. The whole CDR3 is CASSSRRQGAVYGYTF.

On this clone itself: The CDR3 end falls 3 residues outside the read, so it is completed with the germline J gene. J is TRBJ1-5 and V is TRBV12-3 or TRBV12-4, with D perhaps matching TRBD1 (6 bases). V was trimmed by 7 bases and J by 2 bases, leaving 9 bases between them. The CDR3 has 13 amino acids. Here the CDR3 reads CASKGEGNQPQHF. CDR3 DNA (partial): TGTGCCAGCAAGGGGGAGGGCAATCAGCCC.

Comment on this clone: The missing CDR3 end, 3 residues past where the read stops, is filled in from the germline J gene. The chain is built from TRBV7-2 and TRBJ2-7; TRBD1 matches 7 bases. Germline values: CDR1 SGHTA, CDR2 FQGNSA. With 5 bases clipped from V and 3 bases from J, the junction kept 1 base outside the gene matches. The CDR3 has 12 residues. This chain's CDR3 is CASSRTGYEQYF. The sequenced part of the CDR3 DNA is TGTGCCAGCAGCCGGACAGGCTACGAG.

About this clone: The read comes to an end 3 residues before the CDR3 does, leaving the germline J gene to fill in the end. This chain joins TRBV29-1 and TRBJ2-7; D possibly corresponds to TRBD1 (7 bases). Germline lookup yields CDR1 SQVTM and CDR2 ANQGSEA. Trimming left V 6 bases short and J 6 bases short, with 12 bases between. The CDR3 length is 11 residues. The DNA read from the CDR3 is TGCAGCGTCGGGGGACAGTCCGAG. It codes for CSVGGQSE. Given in full, the CDR3 is CSVGGQSEQYF.

About this clone itself: The sequenced fragment ends 3 residues before the CDR3 boundary, so the rest is inferred from the germline J gene. J is TRBJ1-5 and V is TRBV29-1; 7 bases align to TRBD1. J gave up 0 bases and V 4 bases, and 3 bases lay outside the gene matches. The CDR3 is made up of 14 amino acids. Per the germline V gene, CDR1 is SQVTM and CDR2 is ANQGSEA. The chain's CDR3 is CSVGTGASNQPQHF. The part of the CDR3 DNA that was read is TGCAGCGTTGGAACAGGGGCTAGCAATCAGCCC. The full variable domain, with the rest looked up from reference TRBV29-1 and TRBJ1-5, is SAVISQKPSRDICQRGTSLTIQCQVDSQVTMMFWYRQQPGQSLTLIATANQGSEATYESGFVIDKFPISRPNLTFSTLTVSNMSPEDSSIYLCSVGTGASNQPQHFGDGTRLSIL.

On this clone itself: The missing CDR3 end, 3 residues past where the read stops, is filled in from the germline J gene. The rearrangement joins TRBV7-2 to TRBJ1-3; TRBD1 matches 9 bases. This CDR3 region has 15 residues. Germline V gene sequence: CDR1 SGHTA, CDR2 FQGNSA. The ends lost 5 bases at V and 3 bases at J; junction bases unmatched: 5. CDR3 in amino acids: CASSRTGVGGNTIYF. CDR3 DNA, as far as it was read: TGTGCCAGCAGCCGGACAGGGGTGGGTGGAAACACC. The full variable domain, completed using reference TRBV7-2 and TRBJ1-3, is GAGVSQSPSNKVTEKGKDVELRCDPISGHTALYWYRQSLGQGLEFLIYFQGNSAPDKSGLPSDRFSAERTGGSVSTLTIQRTQQEDSAVYLCASSRTGVGGNTIYFGEGSWLTVV.

Turning to this clone: The read ends 3 residues before the CDR3 terminus; that terminus is restored from the germline J gene. The chain joins TRBV2 to TRBJ2-1, with D maybe TRBD1 (6 bases). This CDR3 has 11 residues. With 7 bases removed from V and 9 bases from J, the gap between germline ends came to 10 bases. Per germline, CDR1 SNHLY and CDR2 FYNNEI. The covered CDR3 bases are TGTGCCAGCACCCTAGGGGGTGAG. It encodes CASTLGGE. The entire CDR3 protein reads CASTLGGEQFF.